Presented here are 7 T cell receptor beta chains from one specimen sequenced in a study of radiotherapy plus CTLA-4 blockade in lung cancer. Data came from immunoSEQ multiplex PCR; TCRdb stores just in-frame clones and leaves some out. Of 70,000 to 95,000 clones in the sample, about 83% were seen once. The sequenced sample was peripheral blood, obtained from a patient treated with radiotherapy plus ipilimumab. These receptors were taken from a human donor with non-small cell lung cancer that progressed on radiotherapy plus ipilimumab.

This chain links TRBV18 with TRBJ2-7; D is uncertain. V lost 3 bases and J 0 bases, leaving 12 bases between the germline ends. Germline values: CDR1 KGHSH, CDR2 LQKENI. This CDR3 has 15 amino acids. The DNA for the CDR3 is TGTGCCAGCTCACCTGCCTTCAGCAGCTCCTACGAGCAGTACTTC. Amino acids: CASSPAFSSSYEQYF.

This clone was seen only a few times. The chain recombines TRBV7-9 with TRBJ2-7; the D gene is possibly TRBD1 (6 bases). The ends were cut back, 5 bases at V and 3 bases at J, with 17 bases in the middle. Per germline, CDR1 SEHNR and CDR2 FQNEAQ (reference sequence). The CDR3 is made up of 15 amino acids. The CDR3 protein is CASSPHPRDNYEQYF. The CDR3 DNA is TGTGCCAGCAGCCCCCACCCTCGGGACAACTACGAGCAGTACTTC.

The chain is built from TRBV30 and TRBJ1-1; no clear D. The CDR3 is made up of 10 amino acids. Trimming left V 6 bases short and J 3 bases short, with 5 bases between. CDR1 and CDR2 from the germline V gene are GTSNPN and SVGIG (reference sequence). CDR3 residues: CACWDTEAFF. In nucleotides, the CDR3 is TGTGCCTGTTGGGACACTGAAGCTTTCTTT. The whole variable domain, filled in from reference TRBV30 and TRBJ1-1, reads SQTIHQWPATLVQPVGSPLSLECTVEGTSNPNLYWYRQAAGRGLQLLFYSVGIGQISSEVPQNLSASRPQDRQFILSSKKLLLSDSGFYLCACWDTEAFFGQGTRLTVV.

V is TRBV5-8 and J is TRBJ2-6, with D uncertain. The CDR3 extends over 15 amino acids. Per germline, CDR1 SGHTS and CDR2 YDEGEE. Trimming left V 6 bases short and J 4 bases short, with 14 bases between. The CDR3 coding sequence is TGTGCCAGCACTCGGCGTCTAACCGGGGCCAACGTCCTGACTTTC. This translates into CASTRRLTGANVLTF.

V usage is TRBV7-9 and J usage is TRBJ2-1, with D possibly matching TRBD1 (6 bases). V lost 6 bases and J 7 bases, leaving 16 bases between the germline ends. The CDR3 contains 14 residues. The germline V gene encodes CDR1 SEHNR and CDR2 FQNEAQ (reference sequence). The CDR3 DNA follows: TGTGCCAGCAGGCTCTCAGGGGCCGGGAATGAGCAGTTCTTC. Protein product: CASRLSGAGNEQFF. Using reference TRBV7-9 and TRBJ2-1 for the parts outside the CDR3, the full variable domain is DTGVSQNPRHKITKRGQNVTFRCDPISEHNRLYWYRQTLGQGPEFLTYFQNEAQLEKSRLLSDRFSAERPKGSFSTLEIQRTEQGDSAMYLCASRLSGAGNEQFFGPGTRLTVL.

This clone was seen a few times. The chain joins TRBV4-2 to TRBJ1-2, with 10 bases fitting TRBD1. The J segment lost 6 bases and the V segment lost 5 bases, leaving 9 bases of the junction unmatched. The CDR3 totals 15 residues. From germline, CDR1 is LGHNA and CDR2 YNFKEQ. In DNA form, the CDR3 reads TGTGCCAGCAGCTACCCCGGGACAGGGGTTGATGGCTACACCTTC. This codes for CASSYPGTGVDGYTF.

The chain is built from TRBV5-1 and TRBJ1-1, with D perhaps matching TRBD1 (6 bases). Germline V lookup: CDR1 SGHRS, CDR2 YFSETQ. The CDR3 has 17 residues. The germline V and J ends were trimmed by 0 bases and 0 bases, with 15 bases remaining between them. The CDR3 DNA follows: TGCGCCAGCAGCTTGGGAATTCGGGACACTCTGAACACTGAAGCTTTCTTT. It translates to CASSLGIRDTLNTEAFF.